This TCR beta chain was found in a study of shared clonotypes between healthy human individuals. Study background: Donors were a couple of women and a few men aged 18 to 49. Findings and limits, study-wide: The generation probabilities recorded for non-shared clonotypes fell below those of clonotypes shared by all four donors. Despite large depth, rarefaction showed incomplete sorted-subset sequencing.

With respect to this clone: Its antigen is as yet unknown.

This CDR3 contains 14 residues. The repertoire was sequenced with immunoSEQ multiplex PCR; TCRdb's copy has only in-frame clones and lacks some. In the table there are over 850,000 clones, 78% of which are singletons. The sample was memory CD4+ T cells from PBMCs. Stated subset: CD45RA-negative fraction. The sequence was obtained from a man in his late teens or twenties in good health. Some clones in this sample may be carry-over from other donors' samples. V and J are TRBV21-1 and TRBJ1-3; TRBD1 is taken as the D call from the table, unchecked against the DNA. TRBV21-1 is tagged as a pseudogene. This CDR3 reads CASSSGQKGNTIYF. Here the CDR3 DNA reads TGTGCCAGCAGCAGCGGACAGAAAGGAAACACCATATATTTT.